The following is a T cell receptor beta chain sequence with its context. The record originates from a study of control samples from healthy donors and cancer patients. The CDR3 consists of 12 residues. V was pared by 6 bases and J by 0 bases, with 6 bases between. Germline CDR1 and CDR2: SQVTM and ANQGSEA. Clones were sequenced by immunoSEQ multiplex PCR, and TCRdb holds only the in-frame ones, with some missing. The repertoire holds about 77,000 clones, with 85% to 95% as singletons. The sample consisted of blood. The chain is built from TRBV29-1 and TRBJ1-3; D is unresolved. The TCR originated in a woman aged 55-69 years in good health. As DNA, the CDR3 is TGCAGCGTACTGAGCTCTGGAAACACCATATATTTT. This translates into CSVLSSGNTIYF.